The entry that follows covers one TCR beta chain sequence. Ten or more counts support this clonotype. Its antigen is unknown. There are no base qualities to consult, and no much larger clone falls within one base. The sample belongs to a study of T cells in Graves' hyperthyroidism and ophthalmopathy (dated by TCRdb to 2018 to 2020). Background for the entire study: Peripheral blood was collected at initial diagnosis, before any treatment. To identify distinguishing TCR V-J signatures, a discovery cohort of 100 patients was used, comprising some 43 with Graves' ophthalmopathy and around 60 with stable Graves' hyperthyroidism. Prospective prediction of ophthalmopathy was tested in an independent validation cohort consisting of 18 to 20 hyperthyroidism patients and about 17 patients who later progressed to ophthalmopathy. For training and testing, the 100 or so patients in the discovery cohort were randomly divided in a 7:3 ratio. In addition, the study compared T-cell repertoires in thyroid tissue and in blood from roughly six Graves' hyperthyroidism patients. After sampling, hyperthyroidism patients received methimazole starting at 30 mg daily, and ophthalmopathy patients received high-dose intravenous methylprednisolone. The paper reports TCR Vbeta CDR3 sequencing of over 120 peripheral blood samples: some 44 ophthalmopathy, 75 to 80 hyperthyroidism and roughly 17 progressor patients.

The germline V gene yields SNHLY for CDR1 and FYNNEI for CDR2. The CDR3 numbers 12 residues from cysteine through phenylalanine. The sequence is cut down to CDR3 DNA, 36 bases in frame from base 1. Trimming takes 4 bases from V and 7 bases from J, and the germline ends sit 7 bases apart. The investigation overall reported the following: In cross-validation, a model built on a 13 V-J signature told ophthalmopathy apart from stable hyperthyroidism with roughly 87% sensitivity and about 81% specificity, and in testing the same model reached 80%/75%. Sample size was not statistically predetermined, and investigators were not blinded to group allocation. In validation, progression to ophthalmopathy was predicted by the model with 70.59% sensitivity and just over 72% specificity, a median of 6.5 months before onset. Most expanded thyroid clonotypes (frequency above 0.001) were also detected in blood, suggesting blood repertoires may reflect thyroid immune responses.

TCR beta CDR3 regions were amplified from RNA transcripts. The TCR CDR3 was subjected to a first round of RT-PCR using the HTBI primer set and the Qiagen OneStep RT-PCR kit. Libraries were constructed in a second round of multiplex PCR, after which size selection and purification were carried out. The libraries were sequenced on an Illumina HiSeq2000 using paired-end 100 bp reads. As for how the authors treated the data: Raw data were processed with SOAPnuke, discarding reads with adapters, uncalled bases, mean Phred below 15, or no exact constant-primer or identifier match. COPE v1.2.5 was used to merge high-quality paired reads, and clonotypes were defined as unique nucleotide sequences. MiTCR v1.1 was used to align clonotypes to the IMGT TRBV, TRBD and TRBJ reference segments. The analysis was restricted to V-J combinations with a frequency above 0.0001, which together covered just over 99% of the repertoires. A TCS score was defined as the ratio between F50 (clonal expansion) and ExV (chaos), using BLOSUM62-based TCRdist between CDR3 peptides within each V-J. Welch's t-statistics and random forest reduced fewer than 550 V-J features to 13, which were used in a naive Bayes classifier (R e1071). TCRdb redid the processing of the public reads, applying fastp at Q25 and MiXCR, and retained in-frame beta chains. Entries are consolidated by CDR3 protein sequence, retaining the most common genes and DNA. These V and J calls derive from TCRdb rather than the authors' analysis. Present in this sample are approximately 400,000 distinct CDR3 sequences, approximately 19% of which were seen just once. About 3.7% of the sample is taken by the ten largest.

A patient counted as having stable Graves' hyperthyroidism if no progression to ophthalmopathy occurred over 18 months of follow-up. The hyperthyroidism patients were between 18 and 65 years old and newly diagnosed, with a disease duration of less than 2 months. Any patient with an uncontrolled infection, another autoimmune disease, pregnancy or lactation was excluded. Diagnoses relied on clinical symptoms, serum thyroxine and TRAb, thyroid ultrasound and orbital computed tomography. PBMCs were separated from about 10 ml of fresh peripheral blood using Ficoll-Paque density gradient centrifugation. Total RNA was extracted with Trizol reagent, and quality was checked on an Agilent 2100 Bioanalyzer.

The rearranged segments are TRBV2 and TRBJ2-2, with TRBD1 tentatively as D gene (5 bases match). This clonotype originated in a woman in her late teens or twenties with Graves' hyperthyroidism. Specimen: blood. The bases read TGTGCCAGCAGTGCAGGGTACGGGGAGCTGTTTTTT. This is translated as CASSAGYGELFF.